The rows below give T cell receptor beta chains drawn from one sample of a study of T cells after yellow fever vaccination. TCRdb re-called the 5' RACE reads through MiXCR, storing one row per CDR3 protein. The sample has 200,000 to 250,000 distinct CDR3 sequences, about 3% seen once; the top ten hold under 3.5%. Specimen: CD4+ T cells sorted from PBMCs, collected 10 days after the yellow fever booster vaccination. Source of these receptors: a man younger than 30 who received the YFV17D yellow fever vaccine. Both conserved end residues are part of each CDR3. The D gene is left open where the match is weak. The size entry is marked missing in some rows and otherwise reads once, few, many or a size class.

CAWGRDRGGYGYTF TGTGCCTGGGGCCGGGACAGGGGAGGTTATGGCTACACCTTC TRBD1 TRBJ1-2 many TRBV30
CASGIRGFGQPQHF TGTGCCAGCGGGATACGGGGGTTTGGCCAGCCCCAGCATTTT . TRBJ1-5 few TRBV12-3/TRBV12-4
CASSNRGVREAFF TGTGCCAGCAGCAACCGGGGTGTTCGGGAAGCTTTCTTT . TRBJ1-1 many TRBV6-5
CASSLDSGAGGTEAFF TGCGCCAGCAGCTTGGATTCTGGGGCAGGGGGTACTGAAGCTTTCTTT TRBD1 TRBJ1-1 many TRBV5-1
CSVVGTEAFF TGCAGCGTTGTGGGCACTGAAGCTTTCTTT . TRBJ1-1 many TRBV29-1
CASSQYVGGEAGRNEQFF TGTGCCAGCAGCCAATATGTAGGTGGGGAGGCCGGGCGGAATGAGCAGTTCTTC . TRBJ2-1 few TRBV14
CASSRGWGDRDSPLHF TGTGCCAGCAGTAGAGGGTGGGGGGACAGGGACTCACCCCTCCACTTT TRBD1 TRBJ1-6 few TRBV6-5
CASSQIFTVPRRDYGYTF TGCGCCAGCAGCCAAATATTTACAGTCCCCCGGAGAGACTATGGCTACACCTTC . TRBJ1-2 few TRBV4-1
CSGRTGNYGYTF TGCAGCGGGCGGACAGGGAACTATGGCTACACCTTC TRBD1 TRBJ1-2 many TRBV29-1
CASSLVPRDTEAFF TGTGCCAGCAGCTTAGTGCCCAGGGACACTGAAGCTTTCTTT . TRBJ1-1 many TRBV7-6
CASSRRGPMNTEAFF TGCGCCAGCAGCCGGAGGGGGCCGATGAACACTGAAGCTTTCTTT TRBD1 TRBJ1-1 . TRBV5-1
CASSLSRDDAYTF TGTGCCAGCAGCTTGAGTCGAGATGATGCCTACACCTTC . TRBJ1-2 . TRBV7-2
CASSISRSQETQYF TGTGCCAGCAGCATCTCGCGGTCCCAAGAGACCCAGTACTTC . TRBJ2-5 few TRBV7-2
CASSQTPGPAPGETQYF TGCGCCAGCAGCCAAACTCCGGGACCAGCTCCAGGGGAGACCCAGTACTTC . TRBJ2-5 many TRBV4-3
CASTTLAGPSTDTQYF TGTGCCAGCACCACCTTAGCGGGACCTTCCACAGATACGCAGTATTTT TRBD2 TRBJ2-3 few TRBV2
CASSSTRGPSGANVLTF TGTGCCAGCAGCTCAACCCGGGGACCCTCTGGGGCCAACGTCCTGACTTTC . TRBJ2-6 many TRBV7-8
CASSFEGLGGYTF TGTGCCAGCAGCTTTGAAGGTCTGGGCGGCTACACCTTC . TRBJ1-2 many TRBV5-6
CASGGSSGDEQYF TGTGCCAGCGGGGGTAGCTCTGGAGACGAGCAGTACTTC . TRBJ2-7 few TRBV19
CASSQAVGTPRDTQYF TGTGCCAGCAGCCAGGCCGTCGGGACTCCCCGGGATACGCAGTATTTT . TRBJ2-3 many TRBV4-2
CASSLRSASNTGELFF TGTGCCAGCAGCTTAAGGTCGGCTTCGAACACCGGGGAGCTGTTTTTT . TRBJ2-2 many TRBV7-2
CATSESDRGYGYTF TGTGCCACCAGTGAGAGTGACAGGGGCTATGGCTACACCTTC TRBD1 TRBJ1-2 few TRBV24-1
CASSLTASGQETQYF TGTGCCAGCAGCCTCACCGCCAGCGGGCAAGAGACCCAGTACTTC . TRBJ2-5 many TRBV3-1
CASSGGQSVFQPQHF TGTGCCAGCAGCGGAGGACAGTCCGTATTTCAGCCCCAGCATTTT . TRBJ1-5 few TRBV28
CASSSRANTEAFF TGTGCCAGCAGCTCCCGAGCGAACACTGAAGCTTTCTTT . TRBJ1-1 many TRBV7-2
CAISESGVRIQYF TGTGCCATCAGTGAGTCAGGGGTCCGCATTCAGTACTTC . TRBJ2-4 many TRBV10-3
CASSDPGGSNQPQHF TGCGCCAGCAGTGATCCCGGGGGTAGCAATCAGCCCCAGCATTTT . TRBJ1-5 many TRBV10-2
CASSRTGEAGELFF TGTGCCAGCAGCCGGACAGGGGAAGCCGGGGAGCTGTTTTTT TRBD1 TRBJ2-2 . TRBV6-8
CASSSWRGGNPYEQYF TGTGCCAGCAGCTCCTGGAGGGGCGGGAACCCCTACGAGCAGTACTTC . TRBJ2-7 many TRBV7-6
CASSSGSIYYNSPLHF TGTGCCAGCAGCTCCGGCTCCATTTACTATAATTCACCCCTCCACTTT . TRBJ1-6 few TRBV7-2
CAIPGQGAHYGYTF TGTGCCATCCCGGGACAGGGAGCGCACTATGGCTACACCTTC TRBD1 TRBJ1-2 many TRBV10-3
CASSPGTGRLYNEQFF TGCGCCAGCAGCCCCGGGACTGGGCGATTATACAATGAGCAGTTCTTC . TRBJ2-1 many TRBV5-1
CAWRLGTGNTEAFF TGTGCCTGGAGATTGGGGACAGGGAATACTGAAGCTTTCTTT TRBD1 TRBJ1-1 many TRBV30
CASSRLGISTDTQYF TGTGCCAGCAGCCGCCTCGGGATTAGCACAGATACGCAGTATTTT . TRBJ2-3 many TRBV7-9
CATSRDSGGAITYEQYF TGTGCCACCAGCAGAGATAGCGGGGGGGCCATTACCTACGAGCAGTACTTC TRBD2 TRBJ2-7 . TRBV15
CASSYLLGSETQYF TGTGCCAGCAGTTACCTCCTTGGATCAGAGACCCAGTACTTC . TRBJ2-5 few TRBV6-2/TRBV6-3
CASSLWGGDTEAFF TGTGCCAGCAGTTTATGGGGGGGTGACACTGAAGCTTTCTTT . TRBJ1-1 . TRBV12-3/TRBV12-4
CSARARVPEAFF TGCAGTGCTAGAGCTAGGGTCCCTGAAGCTTTCTTT . TRBJ1-1 . TRBV20-1
CASSLKRGTYEQYF TGTGCCAGCAGTTTAAAGCGGGGGACCTACGAGCAGTACTTC TRBD2 TRBJ2-7 . TRBV12-3/TRBV12-4
CASVLVDRGLDYGYTF TGTGCTAGTGTTTTGGTCGACAGGGGTCTAGACTATGGCTACACCTTC TRBD1 TRBJ1-2 few TRBV12-5
CASRTDRGETQYF TGTGCCAGCAGGACGGACAGGGGAGAGACCCAGTACTTC TRBD1 TRBJ2-5 . TRBV6-5
CASSWLTGNNEQFF TGTGCCAGCAGCTGGCTAACAGGAAACAATGAGCAGTTCTTC . TRBJ2-1 few TRBV7-2
CASSQDPSGGQETQYF TGTGCCAGCAGCCAAGATCCCAGCGGGGGCCAGGAGACCCAGTACTTC TRBD2 TRBJ2-5 many TRBV3-1
CAISERGPPRNEQFF TGTGCCATCAGTGAGCGGGGTCCTCCTCGGAATGAGCAGTTCTTC . TRBJ2-1 . TRBV10-3
CASSQDSYSGNTIYF TGTGCCAGCAGCCAGGACAGCTACTCTGGAAACACCATATATTTT . TRBJ1-3 . TRBV3-1
CASTPTGGFAQPASGANVLTF TGTGCCAGTACTCCGACAGGGGGATTCGCCCAGCCTGCCTCTGGGGCCAACGTCCTGACTTTC TRBD1 TRBJ2-6 few TRBV19
CASSSHGRRETQYF TGTGCCAGCAGTTCCCACGGTCGGAGGGAGACCCAGTACTTC . TRBJ2-5 . TRBV28
CASSYPSVEQFF TGTGCCAGCAGCTATCCTAGCGTTGAGCAGTTCTTC . TRBJ2-1 many TRBV7-2
CASSYSASGGSLYNEQFF TGTGCCAGCAGTTACAGTGCTAGCGGGGGCTCTCTATACAATGAGCAGTTCTTC TRBD2 TRBJ2-1 . TRBV6-5